These T cell receptor beta chains were read from a single sample in a study of cytomegalovirus exposure and HLA in healthy donors. This table comes from immunoSEQ multiplex PCR, and its TCRdb copy is limited to in-frame clones, with some not included. The sample shows 220,000 or so clones, 75% to 85% of them seen only once. Sequencing used PBMCs. These receptors originate from a middle-aged woman in good health and CMV-seronegative. CDR3s include the opening cysteine and the closing phenylalanine or tryptophan.

>TRBV5-1|TRBJ2-3
CASSRDRDTDTQYF
>TRBV2|TRBJ1-4
CASSDRTGREKLFF
>TRBV5-1|TRBJ2-3
CASTIQGPITDTQYF
>TRBV6-1|TRBJ2-7
CASSAGYSYEQYF
>TRBV5-1|TRBJ1-2
CASSLEGTGGLYGYTF
>TRBV18|TRBJ2-7
CASSPPSRYEQYF
>TRBV5-1|TRBJ2-3
CASSLIGVTDTQYF
>TRBV7-9|TRBJ2-7
CASSLGLRDPTYEQYF
>TRBV18|TRBJ2-2
CASLIDSQNTGELFF
>TRBV5-1|TRBJ1-5
CASSASPLGVISNQPQHF
>TRBV10-3|TRBJ2-7
CAISVGQVVSYSYEQYF
>TRBV4-1|NA
CASSQPGTSTYEQYF
>TRBV9|TRBJ1-2
CASSDLGQSYGYTF
>TRBV28|TRBJ1-4
CASSKTGFNEKLFF
>TRBV7-3|TRBJ2-3
CASSSLAGRSDTQYF
>TRBV7-9|TRBJ2-1
CASSPLAGVGNEQFF
>TRBV4-2|TRBJ2-7
CASSARLAGGKEGSYEQYF
>TRBV18|TRBJ1-4
CASSPPSPGNEKLFF
>TRBV10-3|TRBJ2-1
CAISFIAGEGEQFF
>TRBV5-1|TRBJ2-1
CASSIAGDSYNEQFF